Listed here is a single TCR beta chain. Its specific antigen is unknown. No much larger clone exists at a distance of one base, and base qualities are not known. Counted from cysteine to phenylalanine, this CDR3 has 14 amino acids. Of the read, only the CDR3 DNA is kept; its 42 bases are in frame from base 1. V lost 5 bases and J lost 0 bases; the stretch between them is 5 bases long. The germline V gene (reference sequence) specifies LGHDT as CDR1 and YNNKEL as CDR2. The data belong to a study of control samples from healthy donors and cancer patients (dated by TCRdb to 2018 to 2021). The library was obtained by the immunoSEQ multiplex PCR assay. TCRdb obtained this table from immuneACCESS and retained in-frame rearrangements with V and J assigned. These tables miss some clones; where compared with another copy, unresolved V genes account for less than half of the shortfall, and the remainder is unexplained. This sample holds tens of thousands of clones; roughly 87% were observed only once. Together, the top ten hold under 4.5% of the sample.

Sequencing input: blood. This chain is built from TRBV3-1 (or the pseudogene TRBV3-2) and TRBJ2-6, with no confident D gene call. This clonotype was sampled from a woman aged 45-65 years in good health. The nucleotide sequence is TGTGCCAGCAGCAGGAACTCTGGGGCCAACGTCCTGACTTTC. Its amino acids are CASSRNSGANVLTF.